A selection of T cell receptor beta chains follows, all from one sample in a study of blood T cell repertoires in COVID-19. The repertoire was sequenced with immunoSEQ multiplex PCR; TCRdb's copy has only in-frame clones and lacks some. Here the sample spans about 480,000 clones, about 88% being singletons. Sequencing input: peripheral blood. These receptors all stem from a man aged 18 to 30 with COVID-19, enrolled during active disease. Both conserved end residues are part of each CDR3. A D gene is named only where the DNA matches it firmly. For some rows the clone size is stated as once, few or many, or as a class when expanded; others skip it.

clone size: few; J gene: TRBJ2-5; D gene: TRBD2; V gene: TRBV4-2; CDR3 protein: CASSQDSSGGVETQYF; CDR3 DNA: TGTGCCAGCAGCCAAGATTCCAGCGGGGGGGTAGAGACCCAGTACTTC
clone size: NA; J gene: TRBJ1-2; D gene: TRBD1; V gene: TRBV3-1/TRBV3-2; CDR3 protein: CATSGGVYYGYTF; CDR3 DNA: TGTGCCACCTCAGGGGGTGTGTACTATGGCTACACCTTC
clone size: once; J gene: TRBJ2-7; D gene: TRBD2; V gene: TRBV3-1/TRBV3-2; CDR3 protein: CASSQFPGGAGVSEQYF; CDR3 DNA: TGTGCCAGCAGCCAATTCCCCGGGGGAGCGGGAGTCTCCGAGCAGTACTTC
clone size: NA; J gene: TRBJ2-7; D gene: TRBD1; V gene: TRBV6-5; CDR3 protein: CASRQIRTGSYEQYF; CDR3 DNA: TGTGCCAGCAGGCAAATACGGACAGGATCCTACGAGCAGTACTTC
clone size: NA; J gene: TRBJ1-2; D gene: TRBD1; V gene: TRBV30; CDR3 protein: CAWSGRDSPTNYGYTF; CDR3 DNA: TGTGCCTGGAGTGGGCGGGACAGCCCCACTAACTATGGCTACACCTTC
clone size: NA; J gene: TRBJ2-2; D gene: NA; V gene: TRBV5-1; CDR3 protein: CASSWGGRADTGELFF; CDR3 DNA: TGCGCCAGCAGCTGGGGGGGCAGGGCCGACACCGGGGAGCTGTTTTTT
clone size: NA; J gene: TRBJ2-1; D gene: TRBD2; V gene: TRBV6-2/TRBV6-3; CDR3 protein: CASSYVGTLQRGPYNEQFF; CDR3 DNA: TGTGCCAGCAGTTACGTGGGGACACTCCAGCGGGGGCCCTACAATGAGCAGTTCTTC
clone size: NA; J gene: TRBJ1-1; D gene: NA; V gene: TRBV5-1; CDR3 protein: CASSLQGSTEAFF; CDR3 DNA: TGCGCCAGCAGCTTGCAGGGAAGCACTGAAGCTTTCTTT
clone size: NA; J gene: TRBJ2-1; D gene: NA; V gene: TRBV6-2/TRBV6-3; CDR3 protein: CASSYLSIASYNEQFF; CDR3 DNA: TGTGCCAGCAGTTACCTTTCTATAGCCTCCTACAATGAGCAGTTCTTC
clone size: NA; J gene: TRBJ1-6; D gene: NA; V gene: TRBV2; CDR3 protein: CASSEVGASPLHF; CDR3 DNA: TGTGCCAGCAGTGAAGTGGGCGCTTCACCCCTCCACTTT
clone size: NA; J gene: TRBJ1-2; D gene: NA; V gene: TRBV18; CDR3 protein: CASSPYPGANYGYTF; CDR3 DNA: TGTGCCAGCTCACCATATCCCGGTGCTAACTATGGCTACACCTTC
clone size: NA; J gene: TRBJ2-3; D gene: TRBD1; V gene: TRBV2; CDR3 protein: CASIADRHTDTQYF; CDR3 DNA: TGTGCCAGCATTGCGGACAGGCACACAGATACGCAGTATTTT
clone size: NA; J gene: TRBJ2-2; D gene: NA; V gene: TRBV19; CDR3 protein: CASSPSTGVVTGELFF; CDR3 DNA: TGTGCCAGTAGTCCCTCAACGGGGGTGGTAACCGGGGAGCTGTTTTTT
clone size: NA; J gene: TRBJ1-1; D gene: NA; V gene: TRBV5-6; CDR3 protein: CASSSVGLGWDITEAFF; CDR3 DNA: TGTGCCAGCAGCTCAGTAGGGCTAGGGTGGGACATCACTGAAGCTTTCTTT
clone size: NA; J gene: TRBJ2-1; D gene: TRBD2; V gene: TRBV13; CDR3 protein: CASSAGTSGGAGNEQFF; CDR3 DNA: TGTGCCAGCAGCGCCGGGACTAGCGGGGGGGCGGGGAATGAGCAGTTCTTC
clone size: NA; J gene: TRBJ2-2; D gene: TRBD2; V gene: TRBV13; CDR3 protein: CASSPNLGLAGGTGELFF; CDR3 DNA: TGTGCCAGCAGCCCCAACTTGGGACTAGCGGGAGGGACCGGGGAGCTGTTTTTT
clone size: NA; J gene: TRBJ2-7; D gene: NA; V gene: TRBV5-1; CDR3 protein: CASSLARLSNSYEQYF; CDR3 DNA: TGCGCCAGCAGCTTGGCGAGACTATCCAACTCCTACGAGCAGTACTTC
clone size: NA; J gene: TRBJ2-2; D gene: TRBD2; V gene: TRBV7-8; CDR3 protein: CASSLAGLAGVGNTGELFF; CDR3 DNA: TGTGCCAGCAGCTTAGCGGGACTAGCGGGAGTAGGGAACACCGGGGAGCTGTTTTTT
clone size: NA; J gene: TRBJ2-3; D gene: NA; V gene: TRBV24-1; CDR3 protein: CATSGSGRLEVDTQYF; CDR3 DNA: TGTGCCACCAGTGGGTCCGGGAGATTGGAGGTGGATACGCAGTATTTT
clone size: NA; J gene: TRBJ2-5; D gene: NA; V gene: TRBV18; CDR3 protein: CASSPTAGALQTQYF; CDR3 DNA: TGTGCCAGCTCACCGACGGCAGGGGCTTTACAGACCCAGTACTTC
clone size: NA; J gene: TRBJ2-1; D gene: TRBD2; V gene: TRBV6-5; CDR3 protein: CASSFQLAGGYNEQFF; CDR3 DNA: TGTGCCAGCAGTTTCCAACTAGCGGGAGGCTACAATGAGCAGTTCTTC
clone size: NA; J gene: TRBJ2-2; D gene: NA; V gene: TRBV21-1; CDR3 protein: CASSQAASFTGELFF; CDR3 DNA: TGTGCCAGCAGCCAAGCGGCTAGCTTCACCGGGGAGCTGTTTTTT
clone size: NA; J gene: TRBJ1-1; D gene: NA; V gene: TRBV3-1/TRBV3-2; CDR3 protein: CASSQYASEGTEAFF; CDR3 DNA: TGTGCCAGCAGCCAGTACGCTTCGGAGGGCACTGAAGCTTTCTTT
clone size: NA; J gene: TRBJ2-7; D gene: NA; V gene: TRBV6-6; CDR3 protein: CASSYHPGGGVYEQYF; CDR3 DNA: TGTGCCAGCAGTTACCACCCCGGCGGGGGCGTATACGAGCAGTACTTC
clone size: NA; J gene: TRBJ2-3; D gene: TRBD2; V gene: TRBV6-5; CDR3 protein: CASSYSSSGGFYTQYF; CDR3 DNA: TGTGCCAGCAGTTACTCTTCCAGCGGGGGGTTCTATACGCAGTATTTT
clone size: NA; J gene: TRBJ2-7; D gene: TRBD2; V gene: TRBV7-2; CDR3 protein: CASSPALAGTYEQYF; CDR3 DNA: TGTGCCAGCAGCCCCGCGTTAGCGGGAACCTACGAGCAGTACTTC
clone size: once; J gene: TRBJ2-7; D gene: NA; V gene: TRBV15; CDR3 protein: CATSRGQGGSYEQYF; CDR3 DNA: TGTGCCACCAGCAGAGGACAGGGAGGTTCCTACGAGCAGTACTTC
clone size: NA; J gene: TRBJ2-1; D gene: TRBD2; V gene: TRBV2; CDR3 protein: CASNWGSSGNEQFF; CDR3 DNA: TGTGCCTCGAACTGGGGGAGTAGCGGGAATGAGCAGTTCTTC
clone size: NA; J gene: TRBJ2-1; D gene: TRBD2; V gene: TRBV5-1; CDR3 protein: CASSLLSGDDNEQFF; CDR3 DNA: TGCGCCAGCAGCTTGCTTAGCGGGGATGACAATGAGCAGTTCTTC
clone size: NA; J gene: TRBJ1-1; D gene: TRBD1; V gene: TRBV7-2; CDR3 protein: CASSYGQGLEAFF; CDR3 DNA: TGTGCCAGCAGCTACGGACAGGGCTTAGAAGCTTTCTTT
clone size: few; J gene: TRBJ1-2; D gene: NA; V gene: TRBV5-6; CDR3 protein: CASSWGGSRHTF; CDR3 DNA: TGTGCCAGCAGCTGGGGGGGATCTAGGCACACCTTC
clone size: few; J gene: TRBJ1-5; D gene: NA; V gene: TRBV12-3/TRBV12-4; CDR3 protein: CASTRGTQPQHF; CDR3 DNA: TGTGCCAGCACCCGGGGGACTCAGCCCCAGCATTTT
clone size: NA; J gene: TRBJ2-5; D gene: NA; V gene: TRBV24-1; CDR3 protein: CATSDSQGGGETQYF; CDR3 DNA: TGTGCCACCAGTGATTCCCAGGGGGGCGGAGAGACCCAGTACTTC
clone size: NA; J gene: TRBJ2-5; D gene: TRBD2; V gene: TRBV5-1; CDR3 protein: CASSQGLAETQETQYF; CDR3 DNA: TGCGCCAGCAGCCAAGGACTAGCGGAGACCCAAGAGACCCAGTACTTC
clone size: NA; J gene: TRBJ1-6; D gene: TRBD1; V gene: TRBV5-1; CDR3 protein: CASRSTGTGYSPLHF; CDR3 DNA: TGCGCCAGCAGGTCCACCGGGACAGGGTATTCACCCCTCCACTTT
clone size: NA; J gene: TRBJ2-3; D gene: NA; V gene: TRBV24-1; CDR3 protein: CATSADRTSTDTQYF; CDR3 DNA: TGTGCCACCAGCGCGGACAGAACTAGCACAGATACGCAGTATTTT
clone size: NA; J gene: TRBJ2-7; D gene: NA; V gene: TRBV6-5; CDR3 protein: CASTPPGSESYEQYF; CDR3 DNA: TGTGCCAGCACCCCCCCAGGTAGTGAGTCCTACGAGCAGTACTTC
clone size: NA; J gene: TRBJ1-2; D gene: TRBD1; V gene: TRBV5-4; CDR3 protein: CASSLRGQGNYGYTF; CDR3 DNA: TGTGCCAGCAGCTTACGGGGACAGGGGAACTATGGCTACACCTTC
clone size: once; J gene: TRBJ1-6; D gene: TRBD1; V gene: TRBV2; CDR3 protein: CASRDRSSYNSPLHF; CDR3 DNA: TGTGCCAGCAGGGACAGGAGCTCCTATAATTCACCCCTCCACTTT
clone size: NA; J gene: TRBJ1-5; D gene: NA; V gene: TRBV19; CDR3 protein: CASSIQWTGNQPQHF; CDR3 DNA: TGTGCCAGTAGTATACAATGGACGGGGAATCAGCCCCAGCATTTT
clone size: NA; J gene: TRBJ2-4; D gene: NA; V gene: TRBV10-1; CDR3 protein: CASSESIRGNIQYF; CDR3 DNA: TGCGCCAGCAGTGAGTCGATTAGGGGAAACATTCAGTACTTC
clone size: NA; J gene: TRBJ1-2; D gene: NA; V gene: TRBV11-2; CDR3 protein: CASSLASDYGYTF; CDR3 DNA: TGTGCCAGCAGCTTAGCCAGTGATTATGGCTACACCTTC
clone size: NA; J gene: TRBJ2-2; D gene: TRBD2; V gene: TRBV9; CDR3 protein: CASSSGLAGITGELFF; CDR3 DNA: TGTGCCAGCAGCTCGGGACTAGCGGGGATTACCGGGGAGCTGTTTTTT
clone size: NA; J gene: TRBJ2-1; D gene: TRBD2; V gene: TRBV6-6; CDR3 protein: CASSWGLAGSYNEQFF; CDR3 DNA: TGTGCCAGCAGTTGGGGACTAGCGGGATCCTACAATGAGCAGTTCTTC
clone size: NA; J gene: TRBJ2-7; D gene: TRBD2; V gene: TRBV6-5; CDR3 protein: CASSYLGLALIHEQYF; CDR3 DNA: TGTGCCAGCAGTTACCTAGGACTAGCGTTAATCCACGAGCAGTACTTC
clone size: NA; J gene: TRBJ2-1; D gene: NA; V gene: TRBV3-1/TRBV3-2; CDR3 protein: CASSQVGGQRGYNEQFF; CDR3 DNA: TGTGCCAGCAGCCAAGTCGGGGGGCAGAGGGGGTACAATGAGCAGTTCTTC
clone size: NA; J gene: TRBJ2-4; D gene: TRBD1; V gene: TRBV27; CDR3 protein: CASSPQGDITKNIQYF; CDR3 DNA: TGTGCCAGCAGTCCTCAGGGGGATATAACCAAAAACATTCAGTACTTC
clone size: few; J gene: TRBJ2-7; D gene: TRBD1; V gene: TRBV12-3/TRBV12-4; CDR3 protein: CASSTTGSYEQYF; CDR3 DNA: TGTGCCAGCAGTACGACAGGGTCCTACGAGCAGTACTTC